The clone carrying this TCR beta chain was picked up many times. Germline V gene sequence: CDR1 LGHDT, CDR2 YNNKEL (reference sequence). The CDR3 sequence is 16 residues long. V shed 0 bases and J shed 1 base, with 12 bases lying between them. Enrolled during active infection, Seattle patients were then followed longitudinally. Method: immunoSEQ multiplex PCR; TCRdb's copy keeps in-frame clones and lacks some. The sample carries around 150,000 clones, roughly 84% recorded once. The data were obtained in a study of blood T cell repertoires in COVID-19. The chain recombines TRBV3-1 (or the pseudogene TRBV3-2) with TRBJ1-1, with TRBD1 as a possible D gene (5 bases). This clonotype was obtained from a man younger than 40 with COVID-19, enrolled during active disease. The sequenced sample was peripheral blood. The CDR3 sequence: CASSQDVTGWNTEAFF. The CDR3 DNA is TGTGCCAGCAGCCAAGATGTAACAGGCTGGAACACTGAAGCTTTCTTT.